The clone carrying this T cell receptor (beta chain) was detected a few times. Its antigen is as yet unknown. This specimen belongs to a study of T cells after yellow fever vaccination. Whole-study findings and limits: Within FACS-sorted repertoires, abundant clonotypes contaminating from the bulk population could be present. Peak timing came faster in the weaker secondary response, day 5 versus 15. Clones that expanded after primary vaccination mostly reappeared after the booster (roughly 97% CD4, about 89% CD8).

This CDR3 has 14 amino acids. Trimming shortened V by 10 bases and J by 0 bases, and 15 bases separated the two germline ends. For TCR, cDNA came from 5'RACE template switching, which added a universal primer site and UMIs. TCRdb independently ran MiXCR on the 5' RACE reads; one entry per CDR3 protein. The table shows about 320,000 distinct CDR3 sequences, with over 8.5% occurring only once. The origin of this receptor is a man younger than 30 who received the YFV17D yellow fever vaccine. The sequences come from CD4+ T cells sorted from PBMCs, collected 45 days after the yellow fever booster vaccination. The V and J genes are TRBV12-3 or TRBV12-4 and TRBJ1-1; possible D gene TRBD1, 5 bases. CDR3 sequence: CAIQGAQVNTEAFF. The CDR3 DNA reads TGTGCCATACAAGGGGCCCAGGTGAACACTGAAGCTTTCTTT.